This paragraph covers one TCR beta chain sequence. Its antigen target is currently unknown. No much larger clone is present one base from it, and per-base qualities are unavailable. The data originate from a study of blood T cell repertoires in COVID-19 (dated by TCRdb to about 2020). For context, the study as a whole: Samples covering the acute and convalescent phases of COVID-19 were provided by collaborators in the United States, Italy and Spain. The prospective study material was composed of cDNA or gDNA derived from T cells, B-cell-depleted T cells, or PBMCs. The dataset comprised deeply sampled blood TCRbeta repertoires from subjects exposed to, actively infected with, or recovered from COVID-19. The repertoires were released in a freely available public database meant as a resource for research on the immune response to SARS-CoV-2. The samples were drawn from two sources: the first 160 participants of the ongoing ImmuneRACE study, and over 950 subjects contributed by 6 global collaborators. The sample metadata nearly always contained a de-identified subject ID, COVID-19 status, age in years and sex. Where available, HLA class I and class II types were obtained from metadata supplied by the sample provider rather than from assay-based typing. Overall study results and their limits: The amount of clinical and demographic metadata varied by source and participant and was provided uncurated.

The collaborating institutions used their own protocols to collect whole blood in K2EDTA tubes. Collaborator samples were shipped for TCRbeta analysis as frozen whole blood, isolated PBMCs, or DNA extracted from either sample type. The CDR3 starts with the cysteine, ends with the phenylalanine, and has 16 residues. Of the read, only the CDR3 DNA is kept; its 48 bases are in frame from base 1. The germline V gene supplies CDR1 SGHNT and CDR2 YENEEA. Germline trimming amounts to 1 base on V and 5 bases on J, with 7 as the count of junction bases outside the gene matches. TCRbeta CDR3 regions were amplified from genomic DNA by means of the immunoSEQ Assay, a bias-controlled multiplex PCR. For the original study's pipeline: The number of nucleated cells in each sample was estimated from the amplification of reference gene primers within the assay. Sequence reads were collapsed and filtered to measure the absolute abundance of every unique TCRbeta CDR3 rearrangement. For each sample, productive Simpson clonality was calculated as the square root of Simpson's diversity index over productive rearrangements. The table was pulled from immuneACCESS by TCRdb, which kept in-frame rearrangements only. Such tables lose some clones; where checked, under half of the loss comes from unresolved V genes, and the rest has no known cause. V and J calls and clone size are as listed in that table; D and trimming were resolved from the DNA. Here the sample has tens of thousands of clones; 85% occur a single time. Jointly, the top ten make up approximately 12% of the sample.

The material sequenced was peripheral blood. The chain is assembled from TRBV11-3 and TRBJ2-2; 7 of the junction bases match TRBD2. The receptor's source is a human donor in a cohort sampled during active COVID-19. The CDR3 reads CASSLGGSGGTGELFF. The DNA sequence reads TGTGCCAGCAGCTTAGGCGGGAGCGGTGGGACCGGGGAGCTGTTTTTT.